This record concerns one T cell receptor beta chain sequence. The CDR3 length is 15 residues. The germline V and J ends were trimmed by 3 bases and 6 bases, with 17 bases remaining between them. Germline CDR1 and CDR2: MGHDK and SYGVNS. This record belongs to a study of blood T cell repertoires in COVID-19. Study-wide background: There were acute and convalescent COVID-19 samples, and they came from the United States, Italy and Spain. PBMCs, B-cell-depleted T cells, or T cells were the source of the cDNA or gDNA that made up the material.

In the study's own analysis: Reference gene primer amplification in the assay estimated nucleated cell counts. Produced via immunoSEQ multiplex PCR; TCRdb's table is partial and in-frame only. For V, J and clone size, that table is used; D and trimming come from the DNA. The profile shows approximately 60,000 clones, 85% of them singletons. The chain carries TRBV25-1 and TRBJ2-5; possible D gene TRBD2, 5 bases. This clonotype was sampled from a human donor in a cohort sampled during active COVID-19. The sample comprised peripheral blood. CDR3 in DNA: TGTGCCAGCAGTGACCGCTCCGGGGTAGTGAAGACCCAGTACTTC. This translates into CASSDRSGVVKTQYF.